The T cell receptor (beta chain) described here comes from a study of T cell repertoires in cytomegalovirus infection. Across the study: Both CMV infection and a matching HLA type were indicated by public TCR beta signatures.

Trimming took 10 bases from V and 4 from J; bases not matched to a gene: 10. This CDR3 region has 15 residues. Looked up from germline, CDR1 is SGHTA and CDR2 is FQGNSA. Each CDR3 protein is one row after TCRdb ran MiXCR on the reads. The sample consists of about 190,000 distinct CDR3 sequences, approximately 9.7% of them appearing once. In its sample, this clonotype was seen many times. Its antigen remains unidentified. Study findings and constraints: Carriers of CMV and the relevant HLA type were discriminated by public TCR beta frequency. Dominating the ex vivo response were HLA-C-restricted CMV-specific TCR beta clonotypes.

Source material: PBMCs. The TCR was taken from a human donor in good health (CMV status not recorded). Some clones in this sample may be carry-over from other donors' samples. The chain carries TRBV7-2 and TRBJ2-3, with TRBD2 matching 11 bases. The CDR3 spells CAIPSSGRAADTQYF. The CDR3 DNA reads TGTGCCATCCCAAGTAGCGGGAGGGCCGCAGATACGCAGTATTTT. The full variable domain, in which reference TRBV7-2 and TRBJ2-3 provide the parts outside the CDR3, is GAGVSQSPSNKVTEKGKDVELRCDPISGHTALYWYRQSLGQGLEFLIYFQGNSAPDKSGLPSDRFSAERTGGSVSTLTIQRTQQEDSAVYLCAIPSSGRAADTQYFGPGTRLTVL.